One and the same sample provided the 2 T cell receptor beta chains below, sequenced in a study of blood T cell repertoires in COVID-19. Assay: immunoSEQ multiplex PCR; the TCRdb copy retains only in-frame clones and omits some. Among approximately 300,000 clones listed, just over 85% were seen once. Material: PBMCs or T cells enriched from blood (not recorded which). These receptors all come from a woman in her late teens or twenties who had recovered from COVID-19.

This clone showed up just a few times. This rearrangement joins TRBV4-2 to TRBJ2-3; 10 nucleotides match TRBD2. The CDR3 has 15 residues. The ends lost 1 base at V and 4 bases at J; junction bases unmatched: 2. From germline, CDR1 is LGHNA and CDR2 YNFKEQ. The CDR3: CASSQASGGADTQYF. The CDR3, as DNA: TGTGCCAGCAGCCAAGCTAGCGGGGGCGCAGATACGCAGTATTTT.

CDR3 bases: TGCAGTGCTAGTGCCGGGGGGAGCAATCAGCCCCAGCATTTT. Residues: CSASAGGSNQPQHF. The gene calls are TRBV20-1 and TRBJ1-5, with D perhaps matching TRBD1 (5 bases). Germline V gene lookup returns CDR1 DFQATT and CDR2 SNEGSKA (reference sequence). Trimming pared 3 bases from V and 1 base from J, leaving 10 bases between. CDR3 length equals 14 residues.